This T cell receptor (beta chain) is from a study of identical twins (dated by TCRdb to 2015 to 2016). Notes on the research overall: To test whether fetal clonotypes persist, the study used deep sequencing on TCR alpha and beta repertoires from monozygotic twins, unrelated adults of various ages, and cord blood. To rule out contamination, replicate twin experiments were performed at different times with different library preparation protocols.

All donors were healthy Caucasians. The twin cohort comprised three pairs of female monozygotic twins, all aged roughly 18 to 29 years. Positive isolation kits from Invitrogen were used to isolate the CD4+ and CD8+ T cell populations. Study-wide findings and limitations: Out-of-frame TCR alpha sequences shared between twins showed an excess of low generation-probability sequences compared with coincidental sharing between unrelated individuals. Because the same donors could not be followed over many years, the conclusions relied on cross-sectional statistical analysis. In monozygotic twins, out-of-frame TCR alpha sharing was systematically underestimated by recombination models, although the models agreed with sharing between unrelated individuals. A weaker excess of twin sharing was found in beta out-of-frame sequences because the signal-to-noise ratio was lowered by fewer shared sequences. Zero-insertion analyses could be partly confounded by invariant T cells such as MAIT and iNKT, although diverse VJ usage argued against such confounding for most clonotypes. Abundant cord blood beta clonotypes carried fewer insertions; young adult naive repertoires showed a weaker similar trend, while memory repertoires showed none.

In its sample, this clonotype was seen many times. Its antigen is still unknown. The input lacks base qualities; no much larger clone sits a single base away. The library was built by means of 5' RACE. For sequencing, an Illumina HiSeq 2000 was employed. A universal primer binding site was introduced by template switching, and a unique molecular identifier was present in the final cDNA, enabling accurate counting of TCR cDNA molecules. First-strand cDNA for TCR alpha and beta chains was synthesized from specific primers in the conserved constant-segment region. To control for contamination, every cDNA library was double barcoded, receiving both a SMART-Mk sample barcode and Illumina barcodes. TruSeq adapter sequences along with Illumina sample barcodes were introduced in two successive PCR steps. The TCR alpha and beta cDNA libraries were sequenced on the Illumina HiSeq platform using custom primers. For the original study's pipeline: MiGEC processed the raw reads to extract unique molecular identifiers, while MiXCR was used to determine the CDR3 positions. For each individual, recombination models were inferred using an EM algorithm with the repgenHMM and IGoR tools. Shared clonotypes were analyzed with the tcR package in R, and sharing was normalized by the product of cloneset sizes. To study raw recombination free of thymic and clonal selection effects, out-of-frame nonproductive sequences were analyzed. Through fastp at Q25 and MiXCR, TCRdb rebuilt clones from the public reads, retaining in-frame beta chains. Each CDR3 protein gets just one entry, which takes the most common genes and DNA from the rows behind it. The V and J calls, along with clone size, are taken from TCRdb and not from the paper's own processing. Within this sample are about 520,000 distinct CDR3 sequences, with roughly a fifth of them counted one time only. The ten top clones hold about 0.91% of the sample.

This sample was also put to use in a study of T cells expressing NK-cell markers. The second source states: In sorted CD3+CD56+NKG2C+, CD3+CD56+NKG2C- and CD3+CD56-NKG2C+ T-cell subsets from several donors, TCR beta-chain repertoires were profiled. Among the eight sequenced donors, only one was HCMV-seronegative, while the other seven were HCMV-seropositive. In several experiments an anti-gammadeltaTCR antibody was added to restrict sorting to alphabetaTCR-expressing T cells. For roughly six donors, the dominant CD3+CD56+NKG2C+ clonotypes were among the top 10 CD8+ clonotypes and accounted for roughly 1.0-8% of CD8+ T cells. Those dominant clonotypes were again the most abundant among CD3+CD56-NKG2C+ cells in a few donors, at 28.3-60.1%. Whether the expanded NKG2C-expressing T cell clones were specific for HCMV antigens remained unclear. The eight sequenced donors were randomly selected healthy volunteers, three men and five women. HCMV-specific IgG was detected in serum with a commercial ELISA kit to determine HCMV serostatus. MIGEC was used to demultiplex reads and group the reads by UMI, and MiTCR was used to assemble and quantify clonotypes. Only TCR cDNA sequences supported by at least two reads were kept to exclude erroneous sequences. The tcR package was used for downstream repertoire analysis, and clonotypes were matched between fractions using CDR3 nucleotide sequence together with V segment. Antigen specificity was annotated against VDJdb with VDJmatch, allowing one amino acid substitution in CDR3.

The TCR originated in a woman under 30 in good health. The sample taken for sequencing was CD4+ T cells sorted from blood.

The DNA sequence reads TGTGCCAGCAGCTTAGGCCGGGGGGGCTACGAGCAGTACTTC. It specifies CASSLGRGGYEQYF. Rearrangement joined TRBV7-6 to TRBJ2-7; 8 central nucleotides agree with TRBD2. The germline V gene gives CDR1 as SGHVS and CDR2 as FNYEAQ. V ends up 1 base short and J 3 bases short, with an unmatched junction base count of 2. Measured from the cysteine to the phenylalanine, the CDR3 is 14 residues long. The kept DNA is CDR3 alone, 42 bases in frame from the first base.